Below, 30 T cell receptor beta chains from the same sample are listed, as sequenced in a study of vaccination and CD4 T cells after COVID-19. Treatment of the sample: approximately 9-day PBMC culture with coronavirus spike peptide pools or control peptides (ViraFEST assay). No antigens are known for them. Researchers used the Oncomine TCR Beta short-read assay to sequence DNA from cultured CD4+ T cells. TCRdb re-analysed the PCR reads in MiXCR, keeping a single row per CDR3 protein. The sample holds 6,000 to 6,500 distinct CDR3 sequences, roughly three quarters seen once. Sequenced material: CD4+ T cells from blood, cultured in vitro. All receptors derive from a human donor who had recovered from COVID-19.

The chain joins TRBV7-2 to TRBJ2-2; either TRBD1 or TRBD2 may supply D (5 bases each). The germline V gene encodes CDR1 SGHTA and CDR2 FQGNSA. This CDR3 is 17 amino acids long. V was shortened by 1 base and J by 1 base, with 13 bases between the two germline ends. For the CDR3, the DNA is TGTGCCAGCAGCTTAGTGGCAGGGAGCCGGAACACCGGGGAGCTGTTTTTT. It encodes CASSLVAGSRNTGELFF. Full variable domain (rest looked up from reference TRBV7-2 and TRBJ2-2): GAGVSQSPSNKVTEKGKDVELRCDPISGHTALYWYRQSLGQGLEFLIYFQGNSAPDKSGLPSDRFSAERTGGSVSTLTIQRTQQEDSAVYLCASSLVAGSRNTGELFFGEGSRLTVL.

This chain uses TRBV6-1 with TRBJ2-5, with 7 bases matching TRBD1. Trimming removed 4 bases from V and 5 bases from J; junction bases left unmatched: 7. CDR3 length equals 14 residues. CDR1 MNHNS and CDR2 SASEGT come from the germline V gene. The CDR3 DNA follows: TGTGCCAGCAGTGTAGCCGACAGGGCGGAGACCCAGTACTTC. Its protein product is CASSVADRAETQYF.

The chain employs TRBV20-1 and TRBJ2-3; 7 positions agree with TRBD1. The CDR3 runs 15 residues. In germline, CDR1 is DFQATT, CDR2 SNEGSKA (reference sequence). V lost 4 bases to trimming and J lost 0 bases; unmatched junction nucleotides: 7. This chain's CDR3 is CSANTPGQSTDTQYF. The CDR3 DNA reads TGCAGTGCTAATACTCCGGGACAGAGCACAGATACGCAGTATTTT.

This clonotype was seen just once. The chain combines TRBV20-1 with TRBJ2-2, with a possible D match to TRBD1 (6 bases). V was cut by 3 bases and J by 4 bases, with 18 bases left in between. CDR1 is DFQATT, CDR2 SNEGSKA, per germline (reference sequence). This CDR3 is built from 16 residues. The CDR3 is CSASPFRDTITGELFF. The DNA for the CDR3 is TGCAGTGCTAGTCCCTTTCGGGACACCATCACCGGGGAGCTGTTTTTT.

The gene calls are TRBV20-1 and TRBJ2-2; D assignment may be TRBD1 or TRBD2 (5 bases each). Trimming took off 3 bases at V and 8 bases at J, with 16 bases between the two ends. Germline V lookup: CDR1 DFQATT, CDR2 SNEGSKA (reference sequence). The CDR3 has 14 residues. This CDR3 reads CSASKSTAAGELFF. CDR3 nucleotide sequence: TGCAGTGCTAGTAAGTCGACAGCGGCGGGGGAGCTGTTTTTT.

The chain couples TRBV6-1 to TRBJ2-5, with 12 positions matching TRBD2. The V segment lost 6 bases and the J segment 4 bases; nucleotides outside the gene matches: 9. Germline V gene data show CDR1 as MNHNS and CDR2 as SASEGT. The CDR3 has 16 amino acids. The CDR3 spells CASSRPSGGVGETQYF. CDR3 nucleotides: TGTGCCAGCAGCCGACCTAGCGGGGGGGTCGGAGAGACCCAGTACTTC.

The chain couples TRBV28 to TRBJ1-2; a weak D match, TRBD1 (5 bases). Germline CDR1 MDHEN, CDR2 SYDVKM. Trimming pared 6 bases from V and 0 bases from J, leaving 14 bases between. The CDR3 length is 15 residues. The chain's CDR3 is CASSPGGRANYGYTF. The CDR3 nucleotides are TGTGCCAGCAGCCCGGGCGGCAGGGCTAACTATGGCTACACCTTC.

The rearrangement joins TRBV6-1 to TRBJ1-1, with a weak D call TRBD1 (5 bases). Deletions cut 9 bases from V and 1 base from J, with 12 bases between. The CDR3 covers 13 residues. Per germline, CDR1 MNHNS and CDR2 SASEGT. CDR3 sequence: CARRGEGNTEAFF. CDR3 sequence (DNA): TGTGCCAGGCGGGGGGAGGGGAACACTGAAGCTTTCTTT.

The V and J genes are TRBV12-5 and TRBJ2-3; weak D call: TRBD2 (5 bases). The CDR3 is 18 residues long. CDR1 and CDR2 from the germline V gene are LGHNT and FRNRAP. Trimming cost V 2 bases and J 3 bases, with 21 bases left between them. The CDR3 nucleotides read TGTGCTAGTGGTTTGTCCGGGGATCACCTGGCCCCGACAGATACGCAGTATTTT. It codes for CASGLSGDHLAPTDTQYF.

The V call is TRBV2, the J call TRBJ1-5; 7 bases are shared with TRBD1. Per germline, CDR1 SNHLY and CDR2 FYNNEI. CDR3 length equals 15 residues. V was clipped by 5 bases and J by 0 bases; unmatched bases: 4. The CDR3 reads CASSWDSYSNQPQHF. CDR3 DNA sequence: TGTGCCAGCAGTTGGGACAGCTATAGCAATCAGCCCCAGCATTTT. Based on the CDR3 plus reference TRBV2 and TRBJ1-5, the full variable domain is EPEVTQTPSHQVTQMGQEVILRCVPISNHLYFYWYRQILGQKVEFLVSFYNNEISEKSEIFDDQFSVERPDGSNFTLKIRSTKLEDSAMYFCASSWDSYSNQPQHFGDGTRLSIL.

This sequence joins TRBV19 and TRBJ1-3, with 7 bases that match TRBD1. The CDR3 consists of 16 residues. Germline assignment: CDR1 LNHDA and CDR2 SQIVND (reference sequence). The ends lost 5 bases at V and 0 bases at J; junction bases unmatched: 7. CDR3 in amino acids: CASSRTGLNSGNTIYF. The CDR3 nucleotides read TGTGCCAGTAGTCGGACAGGACTTAACTCTGGAAACACCATATATTTT.

V is TRBV11-3 and J is TRBJ2-2; D perhaps matches TRBD2 (6 bases). The germline V gene has CDR1 SGHNT and CDR2 YENEEA. V was cut by 3 bases and J by 4 bases, with 12 bases left in between. This CDR3 contains 15 residues. CDR3 region: CASSLGGTFTGELFF. The CDR3 DNA reads TGTGCCAGCAGCTTGGGCGGGACGTTCACCGGGGAGCTGTTTTTT.

This chain links TRBV27 with TRBJ2-7, with D perhaps TRBD1 (5 bases). CDR3 size: 16 residues. The germline V and J ends were trimmed by 5 bases and 3 bases, with 20 bases remaining between them. The germline gives CDR1 MNHEY, CDR2 SMNVEV (reference sequence). CDR3 protein: CASSRTLGLGLYEQYF. The CDR3 region has the DNA TGTGCCAGCAGTCGGACGCTTGGCTTGGGGCTCTACGAGCAGTACTTC.

The genes are TRBV24-1 and TRBJ2-5, with 12 bases that match TRBD2. The germline CDR1 and CDR2 sequences are KGHDR and SFDVKD. J was trimmed by 7 bases and V by 3 bases; bases with no gene match: 8. The CDR3 loop spans 16 amino acids. The CDR3 DNA follows: TGTGCCACCAGTGATGTCTCTAGCGGGAGGGCGGGGACCCAGTACTTC. It is translated as CATSDVSSGRAGTQYF.

V gene TRBV20-1 combines with J gene TRBJ1-1; no clear D gene. V was clipped by 6 bases and J by 0 bases, with 11 bases between them. CDR3 length equals 13 residues. The germline V gene encodes CDR1 DFQATT and CDR2 SNEGSKA (reference sequence). This CDR3 is CSATRVLNTEAFF. The CDR3 region has the DNA TGCAGTGCCACTCGGGTCTTGAACACTGAAGCTTTCTTT.

The rearrangement uses TRBV7-9 and TRBJ1-2; D remains unclear. CDR1 and CDR2 (germline): SEHNR, FQNEAQ (reference sequence). This CDR3 has 11 amino acids. V was cut by 0 bases and J by 8 bases, with 4 bases left in between. For the CDR3, the DNA is TGTGCCAGCAGCTTAGCGCGGGGCTACACCTTC. It codes for CASSLARGYTF. Complete variable domain (other parts from reference TRBV7-9 and TRBJ1-2): DTGVSQNPRHKITKRGQNVTFRCDPISEHNRLYWYRQTLGQGPEFLTYFQNEAQLEKSRLLSDRFSAERPKGSFSTLEIQRTEQGDSAMYLCASSLARGYTFGSGTRLTVV.

The gene calls are TRBV28 and TRBJ2-5; D unclear. The CDR3 sequence is 11 residues long. The germline CDR1 and CDR2 sequences are MDHEN and SYDVKM. V was clipped by 4 bases and J by 6 bases, with 6 bases between them. The CDR3 DNA reads TGTGCCAGCAGTTCCCCCCAGACCCAGTACTTC. Translated, it gives CASSSPQTQYF.

This clonotype appeared a few times. The J gene is TRBJ1-4, the V gene TRBV15; no firm D call. Per germline, CDR1 LNHNV and CDR2 YYDKDF (reference sequence). The CDR3 consists of 14 residues. Trimming stripped 7 bases from V and 4 bases from J, with 13 bases between. CDR3 sequence (DNA): TGTGCCACCACCTCGTCCAGAGTTAATGAAAAACTGTTTTTT. This encodes CATTSSRVNEKLFF.

V and J are TRBV6-2 or TRBV6-3 and TRBJ2-5; TRBD2 might be the D (5 bases). Trimming cost V 10 bases and J 5 bases, with 23 bases left between them. CDR3 size: 15 residues. Germline values: CDR1 MNHEY, CDR2 SVGEGT. CDR3 protein: CATQSAELGRETQYF. CDR3 nucleotides: TGTGCCACCCAAAGTGCGGAACTAGGACGGGAGACCCAGTACTTC.

This clonotype is termed medium-sized. The chain links TRBV6-1 to TRBJ2-6; tentative D call: TRBD2 (5 bases). The germline V gene encodes CDR1 MNHNS and CDR2 SASEGT. The V end was cut by 3 bases, the J end by 0 bases, with 15 bases between. This CDR3 has 18 amino acids. CDR3 sequence reads: CASSDPGARASGANVLTF. The CDR3 DNA is TGTGCCAGCAGTGATCCGGGCGCGAGGGCCTCTGGGGCCAACGTCCTGACTTTC.

V and J are TRBV20-1 and TRBJ1-3, with D unresolved. The CDR3 loop spans 14 amino acids. The germline gives CDR1 DFQATT, CDR2 SNEGSKA (reference sequence). V lost 2 bases to trimming and J lost 1 base, with 9 bases between them. The CDR3 spells CSARQEQSGNTIYF. CDR3 nucleotides: TGCAGTGCTAGACAGGAGCAGTCTGGAAACACCATATATTTT.

The genes are TRBV7-2 and TRBJ1-6; D remains unclear. The V gene's germline CDR1 is SGHTA and CDR2 FQGNSA. The length of the CDR3 is 12 residues. V lost 5 bases and J lost 7, with 6 bases in between. CDR3 sequence (DNA): TGTGCCAGCAGCCCAACAAATTCACCCCTCCACTTT. Protein sequence: CASSPTNSPLHF.

A few counts support this clonotype. The DNA of the CDR3 is TGCAGTGCTAGAACTAGCGGGGGCCATACCACAGATACGCAGTATTTT. This translates into CSARTSGGHTTDTQYF. The chain combines TRBV20-1 with TRBJ2-3; 11 bases map to TRBD2. This CDR3 has 16 residues. In germline, CDR1 is DFQATT, CDR2 SNEGSKA (reference sequence). Trimming took 2 bases from V and 2 from J; bases not matched to a gene: 6.

The V and J genes are TRBV6-1 and TRBJ2-2; possibly TRBD2 for D (5 bases). Trimming left V 4 bases short and J 5 bases short, with 14 bases between. Looked up from germline, CDR1 is MNHNS and CDR2 is SASEGT. This CDR3 contains 15 residues. CDR3 nucleotide sequence: TGTGCCAGCAGTGGAGGGAGAATGAGGACCGGGGAGCTGTTTTTT. Its translation is CASSGGRMRTGELFF.

This chain joins TRBV28 and TRBJ1-2; D not certain. Germline V lookup: CDR1 MDHEN, CDR2 SYDVKM. The CDR3 spans 12 residues. The V and J ends lost 7 bases and 4 bases respectively, with 10 bases between them. CDR3: CASKELFYGYTF. The DNA of the CDR3 is TGTGCCAGCAAAGAACTATTCTATGGCTACACCTTC.

This clonotype has a handful of counts. The chain links TRBV20-1 to TRBJ1-2; tentatively, D is TRBD1 (5 bases). V was pared by 0 bases and J by 8 bases, with 10 bases between. This CDR3 spans 12 amino acids. Germline values: CDR1 DFQATT, CDR2 SNEGSKA (reference sequence). CDR3 sequence: CSAREGPGGYTF. Here the CDR3 DNA reads TGCAGTGCTAGAGAGGGGCCGGGGGGCTACACCTTC.

The V call is TRBV20-1, the J call TRBJ2-4, with D possibly being TRBD1 or TRBD2 (5 bases each). This CDR3 is built from 15 residues. V was shortened by 0 bases and J by 6 bases, with 15 bases between the two germline ends. CDR1 DFQATT and CDR2 SNEGSKA come from the germline V gene (reference sequence). The CDR3 region has the DNA TGCAGTGCTAGAGAGAGGGGCAGGGCGGGAAACATTCAGTACTTC. Protein: CSARERGRAGNIQYF.

The gene calls are TRBV10-3 and TRBJ1-5, with D unclear. This CDR3 region has 15 residues. The germline gives CDR1 ENHRY, CDR2 SYGVKD. V lost 2 bases, J lost 0 bases, and 8 bases lay in between. CDR3 in DNA: TGTGCCATCAGTGAGGGCGGCTTTAGCAATCAGCCCCAGCATTTT. As protein: CAISEGGFSNQPQHF.

This clonotype was seen a few times. The chain uses TRBV24-1 and TRBJ1-5, with D perhaps matching TRBD1 (5 bases). The CDR3 is 14 residues long. Germline CDR1 and CDR2: KGHDR and SFDVKD. V was clipped by 3 bases and J by 2 bases, with 7 bases between them. CDR3 amino acids: CATSDTTGNQPQHF. DNA for the CDR3: TGTGCCACCAGTGATACGACAGGCAATCAGCCCCAGCATTTT.

V is TRBV20-1 and J is TRBJ1-2, with D perhaps matching TRBD1 (5 bases). Germline assignment: CDR1 DFQATT and CDR2 SNEGSKA (reference sequence). Trimming stripped 3 bases from V and 7 bases from J, with 12 bases between. The CDR3 extends over 12 amino acids. CDR3 sequence reads: CSARAGLSGYTF. In DNA, the CDR3 is TGCAGTGCTAGGGCAGGGCTGAGTGGCTACACCTTC.